A single sample gave rise to the 26 T cell receptor beta chains below, sequenced in a study of human T cells and chemical hapten exposure. The time point here: pre-sensitization, week 0. Treatment here: therapeutic diphenylcyclopropenone sensitization with weekly scalp DPC. Whole blood that had not been fractionated was the source of extracted total RNA. TCRdb reanalysed the RACE reads using MiXCR and keeps one entry per CDR3 protein. This table holds roughly 36,000 distinct CDR3 sequences, 10% found once. Sequencing used whole blood, obtained in connection with sensitization to the hapten diphenylcyclopropenone (DPC). These receptors came from a man aged 45-65 years with alopecia areata. Some clones in this sample may be carry-over from other donors' samples.

There are a few counts of this clonotype. V and J are TRBV28 and TRBJ1-6; 8 nucleotides match TRBD1. Germline CDR1 is MDHEN and CDR2 is SYDVKM. This CDR3 is built from 16 residues. With 2 bases clipped from V and 8 bases from J, the junction kept 8 bases outside the gene matches. CDR3 in amino acids: CASSLPLTGADSPLHF. CDR3 coding DNA: TGTGCCAGCAGTTTACCTCTGACAGGGGCGGATTCACCCCTCCACTTT.

The chain recombines TRBV5-4 with TRBJ2-5; 12 bases match TRBD1. CDR1 SGHNT and CDR2 YYREEE come from the germline V gene (reference sequence). V lost 4 bases to trimming and J lost 6 bases; unmatched junction nucleotides: 13. This CDR3 is 17 amino acids long. CDR3 nucleotides: TGTGCCAGCAGCGCCCTGAGAAGGGACAGGGGGCTTAAGACCCAGTACTTC. Protein: CASSALRRDRGLKTQYF.

The V call is TRBV5-1, the J call TRBJ2-5; 8 nucleotides match TRBD1. CDR3 length: 15 residues. The germline gives CDR1 SGHRS, CDR2 YFSETQ. With V trimmed by 4 bases and J by 1 base, 6 bases remained unmatched. Here the CDR3 reads CASSMPGTGQETQYF. The CDR3 DNA reads TGCGCCAGCAGCATGCCCGGGACAGGCCAAGAGACCCAGTACTTC.

This clonotype was seen repeatedly, ten times or more. The genes are TRBV20-1 and TRBJ2-6, with a possible D match to TRBD1 (5 bases). The germline CDR1 and CDR2 sequences are DFQATT and SNEGSKA (reference sequence). Trimming took off 4 bases at V and 5 bases at J, with 12 bases between the two ends. The CDR3 consists of 14 residues. The CDR3 DNA is TGCAGTGCTACGCAGGGCACTAGGGCCAACGTCCTGACTTTC. Encoded protein: CSATQGTRANVLTF.

This clonotype was seen repeatedly, ten times or more. The CDR3 spells CASSLASGSSFQYF. CDR3 coding DNA: TGTGCCAGCAGCTTAGCTAGCGGGAGTAGCTTTCAGTACTTC. This sequence joins TRBV7-2 and TRBJ2-4; TRBD2 agrees at 9 bases. This CDR3 contains 14 residues. The germline V gene encodes CDR1 SGHTA and CDR2 FQGNSA. V trimming: 0 bases; J trimming: 11 bases; junction bases outside the gene matches: 5.

The chain joins TRBV29-1 to TRBJ2-5; 7 bases are a match to TRBD1. The CDR3 runs 13 residues. The J segment lost 2 bases and the V segment lost 8 bases, leaving 8 bases of the junction unmatched. CDR1 is SQVTM, CDR2 ANQGSEA, per germline. This chain's CDR3 is CSIRQGRQETQYF. The CDR3 DNA reads TGCAGCATAAGACAGGGTCGACAAGAGACCCAGTACTTC.

This clonotype was seen at least ten times. The rearrangement links TRBV7-8 to TRBJ1-6; no firm D call. There are 14 residues in the CDR3. Germline CDR1 is SGHVS and CDR2 is FQNEAQ. Trimming pared 5 bases from V and 7 bases from J, leaving 12 bases between. The CDR3: CASSPGRLNSPLHF. The CDR3 DNA reads TGTGCCAGCAGCCCAGGACGGCTAAATTCACCCCTCCACTTT.

This clonotype was found many times. The rearrangement links TRBV6-6 to TRBJ2-1, with 7 positions matching TRBD1. Germline CDR1 is MNHNY and CDR2 is SVGAGI (reference sequence). The CDR3 contains 12 residues. With V trimmed by 11 bases and J by 8 bases, 9 bases remained unmatched. The DNA of the CDR3 is TGTGCCGCAGGGGGAGAGGTAGATGAGCAGTTCTTC. The encoded protein is CAAGGEVDEQFF.

This clonotype was seen at least ten times. The chain uses TRBV10-3 and TRBJ2-7, with D hard to call. CDR3 length: 12 amino acids. Germline CDR1 is ENHRY and CDR2 is SYGVKD. Trimming pared 0 bases from V and 4 bases from J, leaving 4 bases between. CDR3: CAISESTYEQYF. In DNA form, the CDR3 reads TGTGCCATCAGTGAGTCCACTTACGAGCAGTACTTC.

There are many counts of this clonotype. DNA of the CDR3: TGTGCCATACAATCGAATAATGAGCAGTTCTTC. The encoded protein is CAIQSNNEQFF. This chain connects TRBV3-1 to TRBJ2-1; D is unresolved. The CDR3 is 11 amino acids. The V gene's germline CDR1 is LGHDT and CDR2 YNNKEL (reference sequence). Between the trimmed V and J ends, which lost 10 bases and 7 bases, there was a span of 11 bases.

This clonotype was counted many times. The chain uses TRBV5-1 and TRBJ2-7; D gene uncertain. The V gene's germline CDR1 is SGHRS and CDR2 YFSETQ. The CDR3 is made up of 15 amino acids. Trimming left V 4 bases short and J 3 bases short, with 17 bases between. The CDR3 region has the DNA TGCGCCAGCAGCCCCGAAGCTTTGGACCTCTACGAGCAGTACTTC. Translation: CASSPEALDLYEQYF.

V gene TRBV10-3 combines with J gene TRBJ2-1, with 9 bases fitting TRBD2. The germline V gene has CDR1 ENHRY and CDR2 SYGVKD. This CDR3 contains 14 residues. The junction had 8 bases not matched to a gene; V was cut back by 8 bases and J by 6 bases. This CDR3 reads CAILTSGPSNEQFF. The DNA of the CDR3 is TGTGCCATCCTCACTAGCGGGCCATCCAATGAGCAGTTCTTC.

This clonotype has a count of ten or more. The chain joins TRBV2 to TRBJ2-5, with TRBD1 matching 7 bases. This CDR3 has 15 residues. The junction had 8 bases not matched to a gene; V was cut back by 7 bases and J by 0 bases. CDR1 SNHLY and CDR2 FYNNEI come from the germline V gene. This CDR3 is CASTSQGKYQETQYF. The CDR3 region has the DNA TGTGCCAGCACCTCACAGGGGAAATACCAAGAGACCCAGTACTTC.

This clonotype was seen many times. This chain uses TRBV3-1 with TRBJ2-7; no clear D gene. The CDR3 length is 15 residues. Germline CDR1 is LGHDT and CDR2 is YNNKEL (reference sequence). Trimming took off 0 bases at V and 0 bases at J, with 9 bases between the two ends. The CDR3, as DNA: TGTGCCAGCAGCCAAGACGGTTCCTTCTCCTACGAGCAGTACTTC. Encoded protein: CASSQDGSFSYEQYF.

A few counts support this clonotype. The chain joins TRBV20-1 to TRBJ2-3; D might be TRBD1 or TRBD2, each matching 5 bases. Per the germline V gene, CDR1 is DFQATT and CDR2 is SNEGSKA (reference sequence). The V and J ends lost 1 base and 3 bases respectively, with 20 bases between them. This CDR3 is 17 amino acids long. The CDR3 DNA reads TGCAGTGCTAGAGGGATACTCGGGGCTAGTGGGACAGATACGCAGTATTTT. Amino acids: CSARGILGASGTDTQYF.

This clonotype was seen only once. The rearrangement joins TRBV2 to TRBJ2-1; 8 bases agree with TRBD2. CDR3 length: 14 amino acids. The J segment lost 11 bases and the V segment lost 1 base, leaving 7 bases of the junction unmatched. Per the germline V gene, CDR1 is SNHLY and CDR2 is FYNNEI. In DNA form, the CDR3 reads TGTGCCAGCAGTGAAGAGCGGGAGAGTCAAAAGCAGTTCTTC. This encodes CASSEERESQKQFF. The full variable domain, in which reference TRBV2 and TRBJ2-1 provide the parts outside the CDR3, is EPEVTQTPSHQVTQMGQEVILRCVPISNHLYFYWYRQILGQKVEFLVSFYNNEISEKSEIFDDQFSVERPDGSNFTLKIRSTKLEDSAMYFCASSEERESQKQFFGPGTRLTVL.

V and J are TRBV4-2 and TRBJ2-1; 13 nucleotides align to TRBD2. In germline, CDR1 is LGHNA, CDR2 YNFKEQ. The CDR3 has 16 residues. J was trimmed by 4 bases and V by 1 base; bases with no gene match: 1. DNA of the CDR3: TGTGCCAGCAGCCAAGCGGGACTAGCGGGGTACAATGAGCAGTTCTTC. Protein sequence: CASSQAGLAGYNEQFF.

This sequence joins TRBV7-8 and TRBJ2-7; tentatively, D is TRBD1 (5 bases). The CDR3 extends over 14 amino acids. The V and J ends lost 1 base and 3 bases respectively, with 10 bases between them. The germline V gene encodes CDR1 SGHVS and CDR2 FQNEAQ. The DNA of the CDR3 is TGTGCCAGCAGCTTAGAGAGACAGAGCTACGAGCAGTACTTC. Translated: CASSLERQSYEQYF.

Sample share makes this clonotype medium-sized. CDR3 sequence: CASSTIGNEQFF. Here the CDR3 DNA reads TGTGCCAGCAGCACTATTGGCAATGAGCAGTTCTTC. The chain couples TRBV7-9 to TRBJ2-1; D remains unclear. Germline values: CDR1 SEHNR, CDR2 FQNEAQ (reference sequence). The CDR3 consists of 12 residues. With 5 bases removed from V and 6 bases from J, the gap between germline ends came to 8 bases.

The gene calls are TRBV21-1 and TRBJ2-1; the D segment call TRBD1 is taken from the table without a DNA check. TRBV21-1 is reported as a pseudogene. The CDR3 loop spans 16 amino acids. In DNA, the CDR3 is TGTGCCAGCAGCACCGGGACAGTTAGCTCCTACAATGAGCAGTTCTTC. It codes for CASSTGTVSSYNEQFF.

This clonotype was seen repeatedly, ten times or more. V usage is TRBV12-3 or TRBV12-4 and J usage is TRBJ1-1; D unresolved. V was shortened by 5 bases and J by 5 bases, with 9 bases between the two germline ends. The CDR3 loop spans 12 amino acids. This CDR3 reads CASSVAATEAFF. The CDR3, as DNA: TGTGCCAGCAGTGTCGCGGCAACTGAAGCTTTCTTT.

This clonotype was counted ten times or more. This rearrangement joins TRBV25-1 to TRBJ1-1; D gene unclear. This CDR3 contains 17 residues. Germline CDR1 is MGHDK and CDR2 is SYGVNS. Between the trimmed V and J ends, which lost 1 base and 0 bases, there was a span of 15 bases. The CDR3 DNA sequence: TGTGCCAGCAGTGAATTAAGTAGGGATCCCTTGAACACTGAAGCTTTCTTT. This codes for CASSELSRDPLNTEAFF.

This clonotype was counted ten times or more. The CDR3 spells CASRRGTGAYEQYF. The CDR3 nucleotides read TGTGCCAGCAGGCGAGGGACAGGGGCCTACGAGCAGTACTTC. The chain employs TRBV6-5 and TRBJ2-7, with 10 bases fitting TRBD1. V lost 6 bases, J lost 2 bases, and 4 bases stayed unmatched. The V gene's germline CDR1 is MNHEY and CDR2 SVGAGI. This CDR3 region has 14 residues.

This clonotype was observed a handful of times. This sequence joins TRBV29-1 and TRBJ2-5; D remains unclear. V was clipped by 6 bases and J by 0 bases, with 11 bases between them. Germline-derived CDR1 and CDR2 are SQVTM and ANQGSEA. The CDR3 extends over 13 amino acids. The CDR3 region has the DNA TGCAGCGTCGCCCTGCGGAACCAAGAGACCCAGTACTTC. Protein: CSVALRNQETQYF.

Many counts were recorded for this clonotype. V gene TRBV6-2 or TRBV6-3 combines with J gene TRBJ1-1; 7 bases map to TRBD1. The V gene's germline CDR1 is MNHEY and CDR2 SVGEGT. The CDR3 covers 13 residues. Unmatched junction bases numbered 9, after V lost 7 bases and J lost 7 bases. CDR3 protein: CASMGIGGFEAFF. CDR3 bases: TGTGCCAGCATGGGTATAGGGGGCTTTGAAGCTTTCTTT.

This sequence joins TRBV29-1 and TRBJ2-1; TRBD2 matches at 9 bases. The V gene's germline CDR1 is SQVTM and CDR2 ANQGSEA. CDR3 length: 16 amino acids. V lost 7 bases and J lost 7; bases outside the gene matches: 17. The CDR3 nucleotides read TGCAGCGCCCTCCCCTTGCGGGAGGGCCTAAAGAATGAGCAGTTCTTC. Its protein product is CSALPLREGLKNEQFF.